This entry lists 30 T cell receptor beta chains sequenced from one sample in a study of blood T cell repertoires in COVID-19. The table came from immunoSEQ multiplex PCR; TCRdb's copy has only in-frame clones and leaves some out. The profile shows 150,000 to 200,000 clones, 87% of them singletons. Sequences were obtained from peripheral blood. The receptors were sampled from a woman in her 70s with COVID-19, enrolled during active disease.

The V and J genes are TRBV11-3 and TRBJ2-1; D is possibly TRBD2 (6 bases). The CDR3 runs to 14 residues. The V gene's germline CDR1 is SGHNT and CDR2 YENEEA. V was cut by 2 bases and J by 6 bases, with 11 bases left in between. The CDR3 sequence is CASSLPGLSNEQFF. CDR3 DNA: TGTGCCAGCAGCTTACCTGGACTATCCAATGAGCAGTTCTTC.

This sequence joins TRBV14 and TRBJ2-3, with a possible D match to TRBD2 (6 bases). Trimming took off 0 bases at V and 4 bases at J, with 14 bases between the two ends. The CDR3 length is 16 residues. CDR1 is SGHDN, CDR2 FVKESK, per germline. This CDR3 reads CASSQDILAVADTQYF. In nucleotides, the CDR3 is TGTGCCAGCAGCCAAGATATACTAGCTGTGGCAGATACGCAGTATTTT.

The CDR3 spells CASSYRRTGPGEQYF. DNA for the CDR3: TGTGCCAGCAGTTACCGTCGAACAGGGCCTGGCGAGCAGTACTTC. The V and J genes are TRBV6-5 and TRBJ2-7; D perhaps matches TRBD1 (6 bases). This CDR3 has 15 residues. Germline values: CDR1 MNHEY, CDR2 SVGAGI. Trimming took off 2 bases at V and 6 bases at J, with 17 bases between the two ends.

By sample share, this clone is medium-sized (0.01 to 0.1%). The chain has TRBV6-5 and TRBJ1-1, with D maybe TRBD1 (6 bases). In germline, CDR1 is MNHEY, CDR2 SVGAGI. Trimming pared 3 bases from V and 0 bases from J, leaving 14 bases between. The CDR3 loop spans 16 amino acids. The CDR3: CASSYGGAVLNTEAFF. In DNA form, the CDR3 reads TGTGCCAGCAGTTATGGGGGGGCTGTTTTGAACACTGAAGCTTTCTTT.

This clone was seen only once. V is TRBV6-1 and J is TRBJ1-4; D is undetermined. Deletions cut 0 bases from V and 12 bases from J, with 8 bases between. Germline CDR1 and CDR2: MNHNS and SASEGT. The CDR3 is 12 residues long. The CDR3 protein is CASSEASAELFF. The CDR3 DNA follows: TGTGCCAGCAGTGAAGCCAGTGCGGAACTGTTTTTT.

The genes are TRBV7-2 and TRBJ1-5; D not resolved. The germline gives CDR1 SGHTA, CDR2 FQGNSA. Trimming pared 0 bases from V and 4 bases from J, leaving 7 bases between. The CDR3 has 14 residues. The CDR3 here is CASSLARRNQPQHF. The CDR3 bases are TGTGCCAGCAGCTTAGCTAGGAGAAATCAGCCCCAGCATTTT.

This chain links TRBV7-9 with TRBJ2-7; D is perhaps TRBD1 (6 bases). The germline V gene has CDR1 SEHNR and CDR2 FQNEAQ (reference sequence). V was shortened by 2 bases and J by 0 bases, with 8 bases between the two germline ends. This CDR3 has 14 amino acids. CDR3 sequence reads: CASSLTGSSYEQYF. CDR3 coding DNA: TGTGCCAGCAGCTTAACAGGGAGCTCCTACGAGCAGTACTTC.

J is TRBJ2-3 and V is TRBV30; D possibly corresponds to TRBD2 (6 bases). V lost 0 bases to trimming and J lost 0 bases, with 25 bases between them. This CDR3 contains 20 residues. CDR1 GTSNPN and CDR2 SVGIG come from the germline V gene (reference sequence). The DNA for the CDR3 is TGTGCCTGGAGTGTACACGTAGGGGTCGGCGGGATAGCTAGCACAGATACGCAGTATTTT. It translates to CAWSVHVGVGGIASTDTQYF.

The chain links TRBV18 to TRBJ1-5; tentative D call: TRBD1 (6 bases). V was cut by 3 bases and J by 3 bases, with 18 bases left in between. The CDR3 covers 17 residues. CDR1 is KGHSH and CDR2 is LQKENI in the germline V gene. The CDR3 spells CASSPTPPTGINQPQHF. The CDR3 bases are TGTGCCAGCTCACCCACCCCCCCGACAGGCATCAATCAGCCCCAGCATTTT.

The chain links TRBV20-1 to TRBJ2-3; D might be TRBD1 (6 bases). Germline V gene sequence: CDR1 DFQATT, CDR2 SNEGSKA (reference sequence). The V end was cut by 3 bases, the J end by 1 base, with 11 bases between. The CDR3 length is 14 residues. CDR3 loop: CSASWSGGTDTQYF. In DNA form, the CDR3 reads TGCAGTGCTAGTTGGTCAGGGGGCACAGATACGCAGTATTTT.

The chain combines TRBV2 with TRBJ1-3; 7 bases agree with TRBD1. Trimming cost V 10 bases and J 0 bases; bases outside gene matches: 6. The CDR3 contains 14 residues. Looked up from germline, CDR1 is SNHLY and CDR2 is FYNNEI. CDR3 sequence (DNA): TGTGCCATCGATCGGGACAGCTCTGGAAACACCATATATTTT. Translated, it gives CAIDRDSSGNTIYF.

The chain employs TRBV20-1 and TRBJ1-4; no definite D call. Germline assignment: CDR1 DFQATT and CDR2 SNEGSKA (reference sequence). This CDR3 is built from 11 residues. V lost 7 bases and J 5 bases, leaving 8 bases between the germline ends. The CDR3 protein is CSGQSNEKLFF. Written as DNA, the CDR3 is TGCAGTGGCCAGTCCAATGAAAAACTGTTTTTT.

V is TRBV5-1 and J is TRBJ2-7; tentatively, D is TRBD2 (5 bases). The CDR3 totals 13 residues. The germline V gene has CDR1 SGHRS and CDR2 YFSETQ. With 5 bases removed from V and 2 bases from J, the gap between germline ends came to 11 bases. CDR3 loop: CASRATTTYEQYF. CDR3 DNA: TGCGCCAGCAGAGCGACTACCACCTACGAGCAGTACTTC.

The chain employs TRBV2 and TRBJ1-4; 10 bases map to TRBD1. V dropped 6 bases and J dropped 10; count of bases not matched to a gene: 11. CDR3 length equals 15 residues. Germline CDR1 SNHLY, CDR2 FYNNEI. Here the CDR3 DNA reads TGTGCCAGCAGGGAGACAGGGGGCGCTTATGGAAAACTGTTTTTT. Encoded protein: CASRETGGAYGKLFF.

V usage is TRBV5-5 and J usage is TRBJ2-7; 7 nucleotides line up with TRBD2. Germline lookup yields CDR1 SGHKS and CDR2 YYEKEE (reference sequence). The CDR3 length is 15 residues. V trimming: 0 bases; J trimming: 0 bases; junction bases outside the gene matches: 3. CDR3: CASSLGGSPSYEQYF. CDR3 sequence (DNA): TGTGCCAGCAGCTTGGGCGGGAGCCCCTCCTACGAGCAGTACTTC.

The CDR3 region has the DNA TGCGCCAGCCAACCCCCGGGACAGGGGGAAGTGGGTGAAGCTTTCTTT. Translated, it gives CASQPPGQGEVGEAFF. J is TRBJ1-1 and V is TRBV5-1; 11 bases map to TRBD1. Trimming cost V 7 bases and J 7 bases; bases outside gene matches: 15. The CDR3 contains 16 residues. The germline V gene encodes CDR1 SGHRS and CDR2 YFSETQ.

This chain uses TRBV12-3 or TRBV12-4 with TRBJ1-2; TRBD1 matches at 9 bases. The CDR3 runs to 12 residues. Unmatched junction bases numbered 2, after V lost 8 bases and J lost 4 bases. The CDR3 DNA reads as TGTGCCAGCCGGGACAGGGCCTATGGCTACACCTTC. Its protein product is CASRDRAYGYTF.

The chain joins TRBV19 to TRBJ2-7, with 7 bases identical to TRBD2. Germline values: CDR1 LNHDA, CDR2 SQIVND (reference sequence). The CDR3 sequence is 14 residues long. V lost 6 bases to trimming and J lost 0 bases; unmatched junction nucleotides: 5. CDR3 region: CASRGGRSSYEQYF. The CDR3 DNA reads TGTGCCAGTAGGGGCGGGAGAAGCTCCTACGAGCAGTACTTC.

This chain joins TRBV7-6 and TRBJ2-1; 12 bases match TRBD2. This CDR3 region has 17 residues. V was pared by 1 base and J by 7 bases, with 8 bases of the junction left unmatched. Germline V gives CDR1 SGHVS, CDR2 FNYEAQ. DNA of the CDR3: TGTGCCAGCAGCTTAGAGGCTAGCGGGAGGGTCTTTAATGAGCAGTTCTTC. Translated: CASSLEASGRVFNEQFF.

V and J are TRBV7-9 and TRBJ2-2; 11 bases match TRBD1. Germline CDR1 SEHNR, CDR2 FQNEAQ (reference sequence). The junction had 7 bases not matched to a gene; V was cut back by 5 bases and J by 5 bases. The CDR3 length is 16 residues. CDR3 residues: CASSKPGQGETGELFF. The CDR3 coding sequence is TGTGCCAGCAGCAAACCGGGACAGGGGGAGACCGGGGAGCTGTTTTTT.

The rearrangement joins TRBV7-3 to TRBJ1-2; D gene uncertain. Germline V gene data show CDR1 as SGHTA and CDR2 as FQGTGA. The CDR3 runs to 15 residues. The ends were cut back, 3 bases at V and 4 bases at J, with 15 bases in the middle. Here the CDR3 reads CASSFKGNSSYGYTF. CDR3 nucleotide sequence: TGTGCCAGCAGCTTCAAAGGAAATTCTAGCTATGGCTACACCTTC.

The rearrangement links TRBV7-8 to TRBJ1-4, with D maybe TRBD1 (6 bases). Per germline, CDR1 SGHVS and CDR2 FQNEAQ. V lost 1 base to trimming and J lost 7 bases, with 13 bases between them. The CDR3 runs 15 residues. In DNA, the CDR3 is TGTGCCAGCAGCTTAGATCAGGGGAGGGGTGAAAAACTGTTTTTT. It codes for CASSLDQGRGEKLFF.

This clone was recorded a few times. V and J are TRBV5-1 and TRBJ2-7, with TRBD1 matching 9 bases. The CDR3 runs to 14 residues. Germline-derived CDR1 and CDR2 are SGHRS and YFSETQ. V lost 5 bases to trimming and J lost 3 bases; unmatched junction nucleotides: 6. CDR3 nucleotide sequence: TGCGCCAGCAGACCGGGACAGGGCTACTACGAGCAGTACTTC. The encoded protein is CASRPGQGYYEQYF. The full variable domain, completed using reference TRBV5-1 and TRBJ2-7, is KAGVTQTPRYLIKTRGQQVTLSCSPISGHRSVSWYQQTPGQGLQFLFEYFSETQRNKGNFPGRFSGRQFSNSRSEMNVSTLELGDSALYLCASRPGQGYYEQYFGPGTRLTVT.

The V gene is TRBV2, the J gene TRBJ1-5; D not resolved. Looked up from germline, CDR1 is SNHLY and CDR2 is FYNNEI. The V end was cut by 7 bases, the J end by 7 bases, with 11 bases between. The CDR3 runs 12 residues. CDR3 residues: CASTEGRQPQHF. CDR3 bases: TGTGCCAGCACCGAGGGAAGACAGCCCCAGCATTTT. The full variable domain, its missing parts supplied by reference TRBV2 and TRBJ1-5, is EPEVTQTPSHQVTQMGQEVILRCVPISNHLYFYWYRQILGQKVEFLVSFYNNEISEKSEIFDDQFSVERPDGSNFTLKIRSTKLEDSAMYFCASTEGRQPQHFGDGTRLSIL.

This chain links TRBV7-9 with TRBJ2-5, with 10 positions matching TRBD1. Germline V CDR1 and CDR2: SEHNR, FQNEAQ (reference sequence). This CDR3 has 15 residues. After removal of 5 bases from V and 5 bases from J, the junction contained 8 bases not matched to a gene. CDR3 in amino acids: CASSRLTGGGETQYF. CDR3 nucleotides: TGTGCCAGCAGCCGCTTGACAGGGGGCGGGGAGACCCAGTACTTC.

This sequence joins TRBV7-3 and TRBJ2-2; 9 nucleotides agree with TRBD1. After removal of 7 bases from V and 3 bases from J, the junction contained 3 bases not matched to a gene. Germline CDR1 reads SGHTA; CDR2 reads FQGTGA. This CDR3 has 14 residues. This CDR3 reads CASKRDRDTGELFF. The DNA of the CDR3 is TGTGCCAGCAAGAGGGACAGGGACACCGGGGAGCTGTTTTTT.

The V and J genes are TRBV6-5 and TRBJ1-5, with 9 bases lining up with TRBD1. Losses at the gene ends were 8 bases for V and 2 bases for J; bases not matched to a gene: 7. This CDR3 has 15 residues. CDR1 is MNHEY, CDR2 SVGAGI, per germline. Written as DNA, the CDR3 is TGTGCCAGCCGGGGACAGGGTAAGGGCAATCAGCCCCAGCATTTT. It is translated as CASRGQGKGNQPQHF.

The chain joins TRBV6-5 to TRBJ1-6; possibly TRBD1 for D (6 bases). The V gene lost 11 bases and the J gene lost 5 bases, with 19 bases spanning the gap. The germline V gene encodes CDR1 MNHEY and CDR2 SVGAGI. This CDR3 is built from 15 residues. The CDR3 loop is CAGEGDGGNNSPLHF. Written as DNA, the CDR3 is TGTGCCGGAGAGGGGGACGGAGGAAATAATTCACCCCTCCACTTT.

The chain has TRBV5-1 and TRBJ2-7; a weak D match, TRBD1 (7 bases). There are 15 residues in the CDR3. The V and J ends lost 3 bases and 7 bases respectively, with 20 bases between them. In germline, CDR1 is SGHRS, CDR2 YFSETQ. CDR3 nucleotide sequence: TGCGCCAGCAGCTCCCAGGGGGGATATCTCTGGGAGCAGTACTTC. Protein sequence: CASSSQGGYLWEQYF.

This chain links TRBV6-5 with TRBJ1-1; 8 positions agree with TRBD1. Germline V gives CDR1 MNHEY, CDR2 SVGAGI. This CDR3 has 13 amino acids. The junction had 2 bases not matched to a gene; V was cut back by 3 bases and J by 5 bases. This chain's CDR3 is CASSYDRGTEAFF. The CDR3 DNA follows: TGTGCCAGCAGTTATGACAGGGGTACTGAAGCTTTCTTT.